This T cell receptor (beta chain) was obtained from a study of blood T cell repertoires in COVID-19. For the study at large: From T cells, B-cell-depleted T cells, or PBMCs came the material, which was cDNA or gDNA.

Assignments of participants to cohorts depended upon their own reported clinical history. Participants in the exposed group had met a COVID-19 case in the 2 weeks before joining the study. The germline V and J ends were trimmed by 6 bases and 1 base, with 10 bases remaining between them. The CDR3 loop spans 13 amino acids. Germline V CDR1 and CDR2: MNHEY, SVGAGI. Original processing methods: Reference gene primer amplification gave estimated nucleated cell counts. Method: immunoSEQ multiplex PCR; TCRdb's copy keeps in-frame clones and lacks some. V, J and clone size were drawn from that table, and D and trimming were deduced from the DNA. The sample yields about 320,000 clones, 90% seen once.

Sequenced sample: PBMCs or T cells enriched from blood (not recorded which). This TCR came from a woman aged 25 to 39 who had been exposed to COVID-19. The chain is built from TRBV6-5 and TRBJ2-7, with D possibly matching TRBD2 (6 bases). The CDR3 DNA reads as TGTGCCAGCAGACTCGGGGGATCCTACGAGCAGTACTTC. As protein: CASRLGGSYEQYF.